One sample yielded the 15 T cell receptor beta chains listed below, sequenced in a study of T cells in Graves' hyperthyroidism and ophthalmopathy. Amplified TCR beta CDR3 regions derived from RNA transcripts. HTBI primers were the set used in a first-round RT-PCR of the TCR CDR3. TCRdb reprocessed the multiplex PCR reads with MiXCR, giving one entry per CDR3 protein. The profile shows some 400,000 distinct CDR3 sequences, roughly 12% of them singletons. The source material was blood. The receptors originated from a man between 25 and 39 years old with Graves' hyperthyroidism that later progressed to Graves' ophthalmopathy.

In its sample, this clonotype was seen many times. This chain uses TRBV4-2 with TRBJ2-5; 10 nucleotides line up with TRBD2. The V gene end was trimmed by 1 base and the J gene end by 1 base; junction bases not matched to a gene: 0. CDR1 LGHNA and CDR2 YNFKEQ come from the germline V gene. The CDR3 has 15 amino acids. CDR3 loop: CASSQGTSGQETQYF. CDR3 nucleotide sequence: TGTGCCAGCAGCCAAGGGACTAGCGGCCAAGAGACCCAGTACTTC.

This clonotype was observed many times. This chain links TRBV28 with TRBJ1-1; 8 bases map to TRBD1. Germline CDR1 and CDR2: MDHEN and SYDVKM. Trimming at V came to 5 bases and at J to 4 bases, leaving 12 bases not matched to a gene. The CDR3 is 16 residues long. The CDR3, as DNA: TGTGCCAGCAGTCAACCACGGACAGGGAGGTCCACTGAAGCTTTCTTT. Translated, it gives CASSQPRTGRSTEAFF. The full variable domain, its missing parts supplied by reference TRBV28 and TRBJ1-1, is DVKVTQSSRYLVKRTGEKVFLECVQDMDHENMFWYRQDPGLGLRLIYFSYDVKMKEKGDIPEGYSVSREKKERFSLILESASTNQTSMYLCASSQPRTGRSTEAFFGQGTRLTVV.

The chain employs TRBV12-3 or TRBV12-4 and TRBJ1-4; 7 bases map to TRBD1. V lost 3 bases to trimming and J lost 8 bases; unmatched junction nucleotides: 6. This CDR3 has 14 residues. The CDR3 nucleotides read TGTGCCAGCAGTTTCAGGGGGGCAGGGGAAAAACTGTTTTTT. It translates to CASSFRGAGEKLFF.

This clonotype showed up just a few times. A read error may explain this, as a much larger clone is one base away. The rearrangement uses TRBV6-1 and TRBJ1-6; TRBD1 aligns across 7 bases. Germline CDR1 is MNHNS and CDR2 is SASEGT. V shed 5 bases, J shed 0 bases, and the junction held 4 bases outside the gene matches. The length of the CDR3 is 16 residues. The DNA for the CDR3 is TGTGCCAGCAGTCGACAGGGAAGCTCCTATAATTCACCCCTCCACTTT. Translating gives CASSRQGSSYNSPLHF.

This chain uses TRBV5-6 with TRBJ1-6, with 10 bases aligning to TRBD1. CDR3 length: 14 amino acids. The junction had 3 bases not matched to a gene; V was cut back by 5 bases and J by 7 bases. Germline V gene sequence: CDR1 SGHDT, CDR2 YYEEEE. The CDR3 region has the DNA TGTGCCAGCAGGTGGGACAGGGGAAATTCACCCCTCCACTTT. It translates to CASRWDRGNSPLHF. Full variable domain (outside the CDR3, taken from reference TRBV5-6 and TRBJ1-6): DAGVTQSPTHLIKTRGQQVTLRCSPKSGHDTVSWYQQALGQGPQFIFQYYEEEERQRGNFPDRFSGHQFPNYSSELNVNALLLGDSALYLCASRWDRGNSPLHFGNGTRLTVT.

This clonotype was seen ten or more times. The chain has TRBV6-1 and TRBJ1-4, with D tentatively TRBD1 (6 bases). CDR1 is MNHNS and CDR2 is SASEGT in the germline V gene. The CDR3 runs to 15 residues. V was clipped by 4 bases and J by 3 bases, with 12 bases between them. For the CDR3, the DNA is TGTGCCAGCAGTGGTGAGGGGGGGGCTAATGAAAAACTGTTTTTT. Its protein is CASSGEGGANEKLFF.

This clonotype was picked up many times. The chain is built from TRBV11-3 and TRBJ2-4; D is ambiguous. The CDR3 has 13 residues. Looked up from germline, CDR1 is SGHNT and CDR2 is YENEEA. The V end lost 1 base, the J end lost 0 bases, and 1 base lay between the germline ends. This CDR3 is CASSLAAKNIQYF. Here the CDR3 DNA reads TGTGCCAGCAGCTTAGCAGCCAAAAACATTCAGTACTTC.

This clonotype was found a few times. The chain couples TRBV5-1 to TRBJ2-5, with a tentative D call TRBD1 (6 bases). This CDR3 has 15 amino acids. V was clipped by 2 bases and J by 5 bases, with 16 bases between them. Germline V gives CDR1 SGHRS, CDR2 YFSETQ. The CDR3 DNA sequence: TGCGCCAGCAGCTTCCGGGCAGGGGATCGGGAGACCCAGTACTTC. Amino acids: CASSFRAGDRETQYF.

A few counts support this clonotype. A much bigger clone sits one base away, suggesting this may be a read error. This chain connects TRBV20-1 to TRBJ1-1; 8 bases are a match to TRBD1. The CDR3 sequence is 18 residues long. With V trimmed by 2 bases and J by 4 bases, 18 bases remained unmatched. Germline CDR1 DFQATT, CDR2 SNEGSKA (reference sequence). CDR3 nucleotide sequence: TGCAGTGCTAGAATTGGCGCAGGGGGCGGGGTGACTGGCACTGAAGCTTTCTTT. Protein: CSARIGAGGGVTGTEAFF.

This clonotype showed up many times. The chain uses TRBV28 and TRBJ1-2; 7 nucleotides match TRBD1. There are 14 residues in the CDR3. CDR1 is MDHEN, CDR2 SYDVKM, per germline. Germline trimming cut 2 bases from V and 7 bases from J; bases unmatched to any gene: 7. Here the CDR3 reads CASSLMTGSSGYTF. CDR3 sequence (DNA): TGTGCCAGCAGTTTAATGACAGGGTCCAGTGGCTACACCTTC.

In this sample, this clonotype turned up a few times. The chain has TRBV28 and TRBJ2-3; D not resolved. Trimming pared 7 bases from V and 0 bases from J, leaving 8 bases between. Germline V gene data show CDR1 as MDHEN and CDR2 as SYDVKM. CDR3 length: 13 residues. The CDR3 region is CASTLQSTDTQYF. The CDR3 region has the DNA TGTGCCAGCACCCTTCAAAGCACAGATACGCAGTATTTT.

This clonotype was counted ten times or more. V is TRBV29-1 and J is TRBJ2-3; TRBD2 aligns across 9 bases. The V and J ends lost 4 bases and 0 bases, in that order; junction bases with no gene match: 5. This CDR3 contains 15 residues. Germline assignment: CDR1 SQVTM and CDR2 ANQGSEA. CDR3 in DNA: TGCAGCGTTGTCGAGCGGGGGGTTAGCACAGATACGCAGTATTTT. Protein: CSVVERGVSTDTQYF.

In its sample, this clonotype was seen many times. The chain is built from TRBV6-1 and TRBJ1-5; D gene unclear. The V end lost 1 base, the J end lost 7 bases, and 14 bases lay between the germline ends. The length of the CDR3 is 15 residues. The germline gives CDR1 MNHNS, CDR2 SASEGT. The CDR3 DNA follows: TGTGCCAGCAGTGAAGGTATCCGTTCGGCGCAGCCCCAGCATTTT. This codes for CASSEGIRSAQPQHF.

In this sample, this clonotype turned up many times. The chain links TRBV2 to TRBJ2-5, with D possibly matching TRBD2 (6 bases). Germline values: CDR1 SNHLY, CDR2 FYNNEI. Trimming removed 3 bases from V and 4 bases from J, with 9 bases in between. The CDR3 has 13 residues. In nucleotides, the CDR3 is TGTGCCAGCAGTGACGTGGGGGGAGAGACCCAGTACTTC. It specifies CASSDVGGETQYF.

This clonotype was detected only a few times. J is TRBJ1-3 and V is TRBV20-1; 8 bases are shared with TRBD1. Germline V CDR1 and CDR2: DFQATT, SNEGSKA (reference sequence). The J segment lost 0 bases and the V segment lost 5 bases, leaving 3 bases of the junction unmatched. The CDR3 totals 14 residues. CDR3 residues: CSAGDRSSGNTIYF. The CDR3 DNA reads TGCAGTGCTGGGGACAGGAGCTCTGGAAACACCATATATTTT.